The 30 T cell receptor beta chains in this list originate from one sample, sequenced in a study of cytomegalovirus exposure and HLA in healthy donors. PCR was performed using 60 Vbeta and 13 Jbeta primers. The table came from immunoSEQ multiplex PCR; TCRdb's copy has only in-frame clones and leaves some out. The sample has fewer than 200,000 clones; approximately 71% are singletons. The sample comprised PBMCs. These receptor sequences come from a girl between 10 and 17 years old in good health and CMV-seronegative.

This chain joins TRBV10-2 and TRBJ1-2, with D hard to call. CDR3 length equals 12 residues. Trimming shortened V by 3 bases and J by 1 base, and 3 bases separated the two germline ends. Germline values: CDR1 WSHSY, CDR2 SAAADI. The CDR3 is CASSDGNYGYTF. The DNA for the CDR3 is TGCGCCAGCAGTGACGGTAACTATGGCTACACCTTC.

The J gene is TRBJ2-3, the V gene TRBV6-5, with D maybe TRBD2 (5 bases). The CDR3 is made up of 15 amino acids. V was cut by 6 bases and J by 4 bases, with 17 bases left in between. Looked up from germline, CDR1 is MNHEY and CDR2 is SVGAGI. DNA for the CDR3: TGTGCCAGCAGCTTACTAGATGGGTATGCAGATACGCAGTATTTT. Residues: CASSLLDGYADTQYF.

For the CDR3, the DNA is TGTGCCAGCAGTTCTTACGGGGGGAACACCGGGGAGCTGTTTTTT. Translation: CASSSYGGNTGELFF. This chain joins TRBV25-1 and TRBJ2-2, with TRBD2 as a possible D gene (6 bases). CDR3 length: 15 residues. Germline assignment: CDR1 MGHDK and CDR2 SYGVNS. The V and J ends lost 5 bases and 1 base respectively, with 11 bases between them.

This chain connects TRBV10-3 to TRBJ2-5, with TRBD2 as a possible D gene (5 bases). The CDR3 spans 11 residues. The V end lost 10 bases, the J end lost 3 bases, and 9 bases lay between the germline ends. The V gene's germline CDR1 is ENHRY and CDR2 SYGVKD. DNA for the CDR3: TGTGCCACCCTCGGGGAAGAGACCCAGTACTTC. Translating gives CATLGEETQYF.

V gene TRBV5-1 combines with J gene TRBJ1-6; D remains unclear. The V end lost 4 bases, the J end lost 6 bases, and 14 bases lay between the germline ends. The CDR3 covers 15 residues. Germline V lookup: CDR1 SGHRS, CDR2 YFSETQ. CDR3 region: CASSASGELNSPLHF. DNA of the CDR3: TGCGCCAGCAGCGCTTCCGGGGAACTTAATTCACCCCTCCACTTT.

This chain connects TRBV19 to TRBJ1-1, with a weak D call TRBD1 (6 bases). Germline-derived CDR1 and CDR2 are LNHDA and SQIVND (reference sequence). Trimming took 7 bases from V and 2 from J, leaving 14 bases between them. This CDR3 comprises 14 residues. In DNA form, the CDR3 reads TGTGCCAGTATCCTGACAGGAGGAAACACTGAAGCTTTCTTT. Translation: CASILTGGNTEAFF. Full variable domain (rest looked up from reference TRBV19 and TRBJ1-1): DGGITQSPKYLFRKEGQNVTLSCEQNLNHDAMYWYRQDPGQGLRLIYYSQIVNDFQKGDIAEGYSVSREKKESFPLTVTSAQKNPTAFYLCASILTGGNTEAFFGQGTRLTVV.

The rearrangement links TRBV23-1 to TRBJ1-2; D gene ambiguous. TRBV23-1 is sorted into the ORF group, with uncertain function. V was trimmed by 0 bases and J by 4 bases, leaving 6 bases between them. The CDR3 has 13 residues. The CDR3 nucleotides are TGCGCCAGCAGTCAATCGACGGGCTATGGCTACACCTTC. Protein sequence: CASSQSTGYGYTF.

This clone was found a few times. The CDR3: CASSGLTGSVGNTIYF. For the CDR3, the DNA is TGTGCCAGCAGCGGGTTAACAGGGTCAGTTGGAAACACCATATATTTT. The rearrangement uses TRBV9 and TRBJ1-3; a weak D match, TRBD1 (6 bases). V shed 3 bases and J shed 3 bases, with 16 bases lying between them. This CDR3 comprises 16 residues. Germline loops: CDR1 SGDLS, CDR2 YYNGEE.

V gene TRBV15 combines with J gene TRBJ1-4; D perhaps matches TRBD1 (6 bases). Trimming shortened V by 5 bases and J by 2 bases, and 9 bases separated the two germline ends. Germline V lookup: CDR1 LNHNV, CDR2 YYDKDF (reference sequence). The CDR3 loop spans 14 amino acids. Written as DNA, the CDR3 is TGTGCCACCAGCGGCAGGGGTACTAATGAAAAACTGTTTTTT. Protein: CATSGRGTNEKLFF.

Details on this clone: The germline gene is not matched at one end of the junction; a read error may be the cause. The chain combines TRBV13 with TRBJ2-1, with a possible D match to TRBD2 (6 bases). This CDR3 spans 15 amino acids. Germline CDR1 reads PRHDT; CDR2 reads FYEKMQ (reference sequence). CDR3: CASGLTTRGGNEQFF. The CDR3 coding sequence is TGTGCCAGCGGCTTGACGACTAGGGGTGGCAATGAGCAGTTCTTC.

There are a few counts of this clone. The chain employs TRBV6-5 and TRBJ1-1; possible D gene TRBD1, 5 bases. V was trimmed by 2 bases and J by 6 bases, leaving 13 bases between them. The CDR3 runs to 14 residues. Per germline, CDR1 MNHEY and CDR2 SVGAGI. CDR3 amino acids: CASSYNHGGAEAFF. The CDR3 DNA reads as TGTGCCAGCAGTTACAACCATGGGGGGGCTGAAGCTTTCTTT.

The rearrangement links TRBV29-1 to TRBJ1-2; D unclear. The CDR3 contains 14 residues. Per the germline V gene, CDR1 is SQVTM and CDR2 is ANQGSEA. V dropped 2 bases and J dropped 0 bases, with 10 bases sitting between them. The CDR3 DNA follows: TGCAGCGTTGAACGAGGGCTACCTAACTATGGCTACACCTTC. Amino acid sequence: CSVERGLPNYGYTF.

The V and J genes are TRBV10-3 and TRBJ1-4; D is perhaps TRBD1 (6 bases). Germline V gene data show CDR1 as ENHRY and CDR2 as SYGVKD. The CDR3 has 17 amino acids. Deletions cut 2 bases from V and 0 bases from J, with 13 bases between. The CDR3 DNA reads TGTGCCATCAGTGAGACACAAGGGGGAGCAACTAATGAAAAACTGTTTTTT. The encoded protein is CAISETQGGATNEKLFF.

This sequence joins TRBV6-6 and TRBJ1-4; D not resolved. The CDR3 loop spans 14 amino acids. Germline-derived CDR1 and CDR2 are MNHNY and SVGAGI (reference sequence). The V gene lost 2 bases and the J gene lost 7 bases, with 11 bases spanning the gap. CDR3 protein: CASSYPQAPEKLFF. CDR3 coding DNA: TGTGCCAGCAGTTACCCGCAGGCCCCTGAAAAACTGTTTTTT.

The chain joins TRBV19 to TRBJ2-5, with a weak D call TRBD1 (7 bases). The CDR3 runs 14 residues. Germline-derived CDR1 and CDR2 are LNHDA and SQIVND (reference sequence). V was shortened by 9 bases and J by 4 bases, with 18 bases between the two germline ends. The DNA for the CDR3 is TGTGCCAGCGGAGACAGGGAGGCGGGAGAGACCCAGTACTTC. Encoded protein: CASGDREAGETQYF.

This clone was seen a single time. The rearrangement links TRBV11-3 to TRBJ2-4, with a weak D call TRBD2 (6 bases). Germline CDR1 is SGHNT and CDR2 is YENEEA. V was trimmed by 1 base and J by 7 bases, leaving 14 bases between them. The CDR3 spans 15 residues. This chain's CDR3 is CASSLGPLGGNIQYF. In DNA form, the CDR3 reads TGTGCCAGCAGCTTAGGGCCCCTCGGGGGTAACATTCAGTACTTC.

This clone was picked up a small number of times. The sample contains more than one DNA sequence encoding this CDR3. The chain combines TRBV5-1 with TRBJ1-5; perhaps TRBD1 as D (6 bases). The CDR3 is made up of 15 amino acids. Germline V gives CDR1 SGHRS, CDR2 YFSETQ. Deletions cut 0 bases from V and 1 base from J, with 8 bases between. CDR3 bases: TGCGCCAGCAGCTTGGCAGGGGTCAGCAATCAGCCCCAGCATTTT. This sequence encodes CASSLAGVSNQPQHF.

The CDR3 spells CASSSPGTGTYEQYF. CDR3 nucleotide sequence: TGTGCCAGCAGTTCCCCCGGGACAGGGACCTACGAGCAGTACTTC. The chain links TRBV2 to TRBJ2-7; 9 nucleotides agree with TRBD1. Germline trimming cut 5 bases from V and 2 bases from J; bases unmatched to any gene: 7. There are 15 residues in the CDR3. Per the germline V gene, CDR1 is SNHLY and CDR2 is FYNNEI.

The chain combines TRBV5-4 with TRBJ1-1; D gene uncertain. Trimming shortened V by 1 base and J by 0 bases, and 10 bases separated the two germline ends. This CDR3 is 15 amino acids long. Germline CDR1 reads SGHNT; CDR2 reads YYREEE (reference sequence). The CDR3 DNA reads as TGTGCCAGCAGCTTGTCACTAGATATGAACACTGAAGCTTTCTTT. Its translation is CASSLSLDMNTEAFF.

The chain links TRBV5-1 to TRBJ1-2, with D possibly being TRBD1 (6 bases). The CDR3 extends over 14 amino acids. V was cut by 0 bases and J by 0 bases, with 6 bases left in between. Germline loops: CDR1 SGHRS, CDR2 YFSETQ. For the CDR3, the DNA is TGCGCCAGCAGCTTGGACAGGGCTAACTATGGCTACACCTTC. Amino acid sequence: CASSLDRANYGYTF.

This clone was found a few times. The chain carries TRBV5-4 and TRBJ2-7; 11 nucleotides align to TRBD1. Germline trimming cut 4 bases from V and 4 bases from J; bases unmatched to any gene: 7. CDR1 SGHNT and CDR2 YYREEE come from the germline V gene (reference sequence). The CDR3 spans 15 residues. The CDR3 DNA sequence: TGTGCCAGCAGCCAAGGGACAGGGGGTCAATACGAGCAGTACTTC. Translation: CASSQGTGGQYEQYF.

As DNA, the CDR3 is TGCGCCAGCAGCTTAAGGGAGGAGCAGTACTTC. Amino acids: CASSLREEQYF. The chain recombines TRBV5-1 with TRBJ2-7; maybe TRBD2 (5 bases). Germline CDR1 and CDR2: SGHRS and YFSETQ. Trimming removed 2 bases from V and 7 bases from J, with 7 bases in between. The length of the CDR3 is 11 residues.

The chain recombines TRBV5-1 with TRBJ2-3, with TRBD2 identical over 9 bases. With V trimmed by 0 bases and J by 0 bases, 11 bases remained unmatched. This CDR3 is built from 19 residues. Germline CDR1 SGHRS, CDR2 YFSETQ. The CDR3 sequence is CASSLESGGSSLSTDTQYF. CDR3 nucleotide sequence: TGCGCCAGCAGCTTGGAAAGCGGGGGGTCTTCTCTAAGCACAGATACGCAGTATTTT.

The rearrangement uses TRBV6-6 and TRBJ1-1; a possible D gene is TRBD1 (5 bases). Trimming removed 5 bases from V and 8 bases from J, with 12 bases in between. Germline V lookup: CDR1 MNHNY, CDR2 SVGAGI (reference sequence). The CDR3 is 12 residues long. The CDR3 region is CASSPGGEEAFF. DNA for the CDR3: TGTGCCAGCAGTCCCGGGGGGGAGGAAGCTTTCTTT.

V and J are TRBV7-3 and TRBJ2-2; D is perhaps TRBD2 (5 bases). Germline V gene sequence: CDR1 SGHTA, CDR2 FQGTGA. Trimming took 5 bases from V and 2 from J, leaving 12 bases between them. The CDR3 is 15 amino acids. The CDR3, as DNA: TGTGCCAGCAGCCCGACCCTAGCAAACACCGGGGAGCTGTTTTTT. It translates to CASSPTLANTGELFF.

The genes are TRBV10-1 and TRBJ1-1, with D possibly being TRBD1 (6 bases). This CDR3 contains 15 residues. Germline values: CDR1 WNHNN, CDR2 SYGVQD (reference sequence). V was pared by 6 bases and J by 3 bases, with 17 bases between. The DNA for the CDR3 is TGCGCCAGCAGAGCAGGGGCTGATGGAGACACTGAAGCTTTCTTT. It encodes CASRAGADGDTEAFF.

The chain uses TRBV4-1 and TRBJ1-2; 7 bases are shared with TRBD1. The length of the CDR3 is 15 residues. CDR1 MGHRA and CDR2 YSYEKL come from the germline V gene. After removal of 0 bases from V and 4 bases from J, the junction contained 5 bases not matched to a gene. CDR3 coding DNA: TGCGCCAGCAGCCAAGATAGGGGGCCATCCTATGGCTACACCTTC. It translates to CASSQDRGPSYGYTF.

The rearrangement uses TRBV7-6 and TRBJ2-7, with 7 bases aligning to TRBD1. The CDR3 is 13 amino acids. The trim removed 5 bases at V and 3 bases at J, leaving 4 bases unmatched. Germline V gives CDR1 SGHVS, CDR2 FNYEAQ. The CDR3 sequence: CASSPGTDYEQYF. DNA for the CDR3: TGTGCCAGCAGCCCCGGGACAGACTACGAGCAGTACTTC.

The V gene is TRBV19, the J gene TRBJ2-7; a possible D gene is TRBD1 (5 bases). From germline, CDR1 is LNHDA and CDR2 SQIVND (reference sequence). The CDR3 runs to 15 residues. V dropped 7 bases and J dropped 0 bases, with 16 bases sitting between them. The CDR3 reads CASTPTGHSSYEQYF. For the CDR3, the DNA is TGTGCCAGTACCCCCACAGGTCATAGCTCCTACGAGCAGTACTTC. Combining the CDR3 with reference TRBV19 and TRBJ2-7 gives the whole variable domain DGGITQSPKYLFRKEGQNVTLSCEQNLNHDAMYWYRQDPGQGLRLIYYSQIVNDFQKGDIAEGYSVSREKKESFPLTVTSAQKNPTAFYLCASTPTGHSSYEQYFGPGTRLTVT.

This clone was seen more than once but under ten times. V is TRBV5-1 and J is TRBJ1-1, with TRBD1 as a possible D gene (5 bases). Germline V gene data show CDR1 as SGHRS and CDR2 as YFSETQ. This CDR3 is built from 15 residues. The V end lost 0 bases, the J end lost 5 bases, and 14 bases lay between the germline ends. The CDR3 nucleotides are TGCGCCAGCAGCTTGGGACACGCACAGGCGACTGAAGCTTTCTTT. Its protein product is CASSLGHAQATEAFF.